Sequencing of this TCR beta chain was carried out in a study of shared clonotypes between healthy human individuals. Only CD45RO-negative cells positively selected for CCR7 counted as naive CD8 cells, so terminally differentiated effector memory CD45RA+ cells were excluded. The assay ran at deep level. TCRdb's table, derived via immunoSEQ multiplex PCR, lists solely in-frame clones and lacks some. The sample records 800,000 or so clones, about 96% being singletons. Germline CDR1 LNHDA, CDR2 SQIVND (reference sequence). With 5 bases clipped from V and 1 base from J, the junction kept 4 bases outside the gene matches. The CDR3 runs 14 residues.

Sequencing input: naive CD8+ T cells sorted from blood. The clonotype was recovered from a man aged 25 to 40 in good health. This chain links TRBV19 with TRBJ2-7; 8 nucleotides align to TRBD2. DNA of the CDR3: TGTGCCAGTAGTTGGACTAGCCGTTCCTACGAGCAGTACTTC. Translated: CASSWTSRSYEQYF. The full variable domain, in which reference TRBV19 and TRBJ2-7 provide the parts outside the CDR3, is DGGITQSPKYLFRKEGQNVTLSCEQNLNHDAMYWYRQDPGQGLRLIYYSQIVNDFQKGDIAEGYSVSREKKESFPLTVTSAQKNPTAFYLCASSWTSRSYEQYFGPGTRLTVT.